These 15 T cell receptor beta chains share one sample of origin, sequenced in a study of human T cells and chemical hapten exposure (dated by TCRdb to the early 2020s). The library came from RACE. The listed sequencing device is NextSeq 500. TCRdb trimmed the raw reads at Q25, called clones with MiXCR and kept productive beta chains. Rows are unified per CDR3 protein, each entry keeping the most common DNA and genes. The sample contains 130,000 or so distinct CDR3 sequences, 8.5% to 9.5% of them found a single time. The ten largest clones add up to roughly 2% of the sample. The label giving this sample's time point can be read as: healthy volunteer bleed at 2 weeks. Total RNA was extracted from unfractionated whole blood that had been collected in Tempus Blood RNA tubes. Sequenced: whole blood. These receptors came from a male donor in good health. Some clones in this sample may be carry-over from other donors' samples.

This clonotype has a count of ten or more. J is TRBJ1-6 and V is TRBV7-2, with TRBD1 matching 8 bases. The V and J ends lost 2 bases and 6 bases, in that order; junction bases with no gene match: 6. The CDR3 contains 16 residues. Germline CDR1 and CDR2: SGHTA and FQGNSA. The CDR3 loop reads CASSLNGQGANSPLHF. The CDR3 bases are TGTGCCAGCAGCTTAAATGGGCAGGGGGCTAATTCACCCCTCCACTTT.

The rearrangement uses TRBV4-3 and TRBJ1-3; D is undetermined. This CDR3 region has 18 residues. The germline CDR1 and CDR2 sequences are LGHNA and YSLEER. The ends were cut back, 2 bases at V and 0 bases at J, with 17 bases in the middle. The CDR3 loop reads CASSQSNLGGDSGNTIYF. The CDR3 DNA sequence: TGCGCCAGCAGCCAATCGAACCTGGGCGGGGACTCTGGAAACACCATATATTTT.

This clonotype was seen at least ten times. The chain recombines TRBV24-1 with TRBJ1-2, with D tentatively TRBD1 (6 bases). V was cut by 4 bases and J by 6 bases, with 14 bases left in between. Germline V gene sequence: CDR1 KGHDR, CDR2 SFDVKD. This CDR3 is 14 amino acids long. CDR3 in DNA: TGTGCCACCAGTGAGACGGACAGTAATCATGGCTACACCTTC. Translation gives CATSETDSNHGYTF.

This clonotype was picked up many times. The chain couples TRBV11-1 to TRBJ2-6; D unresolved. The CDR3 has 15 amino acids. The germline CDR1 and CDR2 sequences are SGHAT and FQDESV (reference sequence). The V end was cut by 3 bases, the J end by 0 bases, with 6 bases between. The CDR3 protein is CASSLGHSGANVLTF. CDR3 DNA sequence: TGTGCCAGCAGCTTGGGCCACTCTGGGGCCAACGTCCTGACTTTC.

This chain links TRBV19 with TRBJ1-5; D possibly corresponds to TRBD1 (5 bases). Germline V gene data show CDR1 as LNHDA and CDR2 as SQIVND (reference sequence). Trimming took 2 bases from V and 3 from J, leaving 11 bases between them. The CDR3 totals 15 residues. As DNA, the CDR3 is TGTGCCAGTAGTATACAGGGAGAGCCCAATCAGCCCCAGCATTTT. Amino acids: CASSIQGEPNQPQHF.

The chain combines TRBV6-6 with TRBJ2-3; D is uncertain. The CDR3 is made up of 11 amino acids. The germline V and J ends were trimmed by 8 bases and 4 bases, with 7 bases remaining between them. Per germline, CDR1 MNHNY and CDR2 SVGAGI (reference sequence). The CDR3 nucleotides read TGTGCCAGCTCTACCCCAGATACGCAGTATTTT. It encodes CASSTPDTQYF.

Only a few counts were recorded for this clonotype. The CDR3 loop reads CASSPFAGQAFYNEQFF. The CDR3 region has the DNA TGTGCCAGCAGCCCCTTTGCAGGACAGGCCTTCTACAATGAGCAGTTCTTC. This chain connects TRBV12-3 or TRBV12-4 to TRBJ2-1, with 7 bases matching TRBD1. After removal of 6 bases from V and 3 bases from J, the junction contained 14 bases not matched to a gene. This CDR3 region has 17 residues.

The CDR3 DNA reads TGTGCCAGCAGCCGCGGCAGGGGCGGAACCTACGAGCAGTACTTC. Protein sequence: CASSRGRGGTYEQYF. The rearrangement links TRBV6-2 or TRBV6-3 to TRBJ2-7; the D gene is possibly TRBD1 (6 bases). The CDR3 extends over 15 amino acids. V was pared by 6 bases and J by 2 bases, with 17 bases between. Germline CDR1 MNHEY, CDR2 SVGEGT.

V gene TRBV27 combines with J gene TRBJ2-4, with 12 bases aligning to TRBD1. The CDR3 is 15 residues long. Germline loops: CDR1 MNHEY, CDR2 SMNVEV (reference sequence). Unmatched junction bases numbered 9, after V lost 6 bases and J lost 9 bases. CDR3 sequence (DNA): TGTGCCAGCAGCCGGGACAGGGGGCTTATCGGCATTCAGTACTTC. It specifies CASSRDRGLIGIQYF.

This clonotype was seen more than once but under ten times. J is TRBJ1-1 and V is TRBV12-5; D is unresolved. This CDR3 has 17 residues. Germline CDR1 LGHNT, CDR2 FRNRAP. The V end was cut by 0 bases, the J end by 4 bases, with 18 bases between. The CDR3 sequence: CASGLVISLTAGTEAFF. Here the CDR3 DNA reads TGTGCTAGTGGTTTGGTTATATCTCTGACTGCGGGCACTGAAGCTTTCTTT.

This clonotype has a count of ten or more. V is TRBV19 and J is TRBJ2-7; 11 positions agree with TRBD2. The germline CDR1 and CDR2 sequences are LNHDA and SQIVND (reference sequence). This CDR3 spans 14 amino acids. The J segment lost 1 base and the V segment lost 4 bases, leaving 0 bases of the junction unmatched. DNA of the CDR3: TGTGCCAGTAGTAGGACTAGCGGGTCCTACGAGCAGTACTTC. Protein sequence: CASSRTSGSYEQYF.

This clonotype was picked up a small number of times. The J gene is TRBJ2-3, the V gene TRBV9; the match to TRBD2 covers 10 bases. CDR1 is SGDLS and CDR2 is YYNGEE in the germline V gene. The V gene end was trimmed by 0 bases and the J gene end by 2 bases; junction bases not matched to a gene: 3. The CDR3 runs to 16 residues. For the CDR3, the DNA is TGTGCCAGCAGCGTAGCAGCGGGAGGGCTCACAGATACGCAGTATTTT. This gives the protein CASSVAAGGLTDTQYF.

In DNA, the CDR3 is TGTGCCAGCAGCTTATTGGCTTCTGGGGCCAACGTCCTGACTTTC. Its protein product is CASSLLASGANVLTF. This chain connects TRBV7-9 to TRBJ2-6; D unclear. V shed 2 bases and J shed 1 base, with 6 bases lying between them. CDR1 and CDR2 (germline): SEHNR, FQNEAQ (reference sequence). The length of the CDR3 is 15 residues.

The chain employs TRBV11-2 and TRBJ2-3; D gene ambiguous. There are 14 residues in the CDR3. The germline V gene encodes CDR1 SGHAT and CDR2 FQNNGV. Trimming shortened V by 6 bases and J by 2 bases, and 12 bases separated the two germline ends. The CDR3: CASRPTGVTDTQYF. The CDR3 DNA follows: TGTGCCAGCAGACCGACTGGGGTCACAGATACGCAGTATTTT.

The CDR3 bases are TGCGCCAGCAGCGCGAGGGAGAGCTCCTACGAGCAGTACTTC. This translates into CASSARESSYEQYF. V is TRBV5-1 and J is TRBJ2-7, with D possibly matching TRBD2 (5 bases). Germline CDR1 SGHRS, CDR2 YFSETQ. V shed 4 bases and J shed 0 bases, with 11 bases lying between them. CDR3 length equals 14 residues.